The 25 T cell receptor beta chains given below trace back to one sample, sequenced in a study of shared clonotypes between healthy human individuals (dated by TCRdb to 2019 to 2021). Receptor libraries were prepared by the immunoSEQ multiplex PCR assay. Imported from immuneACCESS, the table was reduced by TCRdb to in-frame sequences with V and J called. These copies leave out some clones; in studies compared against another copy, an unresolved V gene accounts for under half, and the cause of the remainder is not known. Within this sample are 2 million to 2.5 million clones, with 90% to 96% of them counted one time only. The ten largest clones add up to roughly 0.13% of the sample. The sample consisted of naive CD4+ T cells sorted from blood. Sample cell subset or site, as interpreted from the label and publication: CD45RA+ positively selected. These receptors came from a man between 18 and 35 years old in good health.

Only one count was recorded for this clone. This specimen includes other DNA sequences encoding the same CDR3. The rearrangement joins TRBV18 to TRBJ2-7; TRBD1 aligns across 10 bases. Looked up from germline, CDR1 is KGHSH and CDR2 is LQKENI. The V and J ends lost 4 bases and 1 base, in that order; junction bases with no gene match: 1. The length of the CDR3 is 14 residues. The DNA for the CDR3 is TGTGCCAGCTCACTGGGACAGGGGTCCTACGAGCAGTACTTC. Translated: CASSLGQGSYEQYF.

CDR3 DNA: TGTGCCAGCAGCGTTACAGGGGACCCTCCGGCTGGTGAAGCTTTCTTT. Translation gives CASSVTGDPPAGEAFF. J is TRBJ1-1 and V is TRBV9, with TRBD1 matching over 7 bases. This CDR3 is 16 amino acids long. The germline V gene encodes CDR1 SGDLS and CDR2 YYNGEE. Losses at the gene ends were 2 bases for V and 7 bases for J; bases not matched to a gene: 14. The whole variable domain, remainder taken from reference TRBV9 and TRBJ1-1, is DSGVTQTPKHLITATGQRVTLRCSPRSGDLSVYWYQQSLDQGLQFLIQYYNGEERAKGNILERFSAQQFPDLHSELNLSSLELGDSALYFCASSVTGDPPAGEAFFGQGTRLTVV.

CDR3 protein: CASSQAISGNTIYF. For the CDR3, the DNA is TGCGCCAGCAGCCAAGCCATCTCTGGAAACACCATATATTTT. The chain links TRBV4-1 to TRBJ1-3; D not resolved. Trimming shortened V by 1 base and J by 0 bases, and 4 bases separated the two germline ends. The CDR3 has 14 amino acids. Germline values: CDR1 MGHRA, CDR2 YSYEKL.

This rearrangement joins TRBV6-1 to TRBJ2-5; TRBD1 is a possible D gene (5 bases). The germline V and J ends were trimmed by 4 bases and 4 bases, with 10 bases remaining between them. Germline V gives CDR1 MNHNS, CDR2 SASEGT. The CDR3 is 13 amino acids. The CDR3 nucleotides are TGTGCCAGCAGTGTCAGGGTGGTAGAGACCCAGTACTTC. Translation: CASSVRVVETQYF.

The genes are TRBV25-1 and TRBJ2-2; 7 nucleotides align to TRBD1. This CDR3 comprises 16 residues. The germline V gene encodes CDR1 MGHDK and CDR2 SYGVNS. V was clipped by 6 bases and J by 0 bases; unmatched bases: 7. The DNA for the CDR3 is TGTGCCAGCAGCCTCGAGGGGGCCCCGAACACCGGGGAGCTGTTTTTT. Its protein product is CASSLEGAPNTGELFF.

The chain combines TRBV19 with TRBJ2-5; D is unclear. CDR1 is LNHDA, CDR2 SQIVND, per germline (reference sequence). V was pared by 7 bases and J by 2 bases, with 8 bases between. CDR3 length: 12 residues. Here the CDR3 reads CASKLQQETQYF. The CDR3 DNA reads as TGTGCCAGTAAGCTCCAGCAAGAGACCCAGTACTTC.

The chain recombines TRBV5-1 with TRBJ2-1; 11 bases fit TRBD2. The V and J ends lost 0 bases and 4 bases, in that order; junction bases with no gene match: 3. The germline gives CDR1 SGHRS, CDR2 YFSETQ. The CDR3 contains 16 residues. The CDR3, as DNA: TGCGCCAGCAGCTTGGCGCTAGCGGGAGGATACAATGAGCAGTTCTTC. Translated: CASSLALAGGYNEQFF. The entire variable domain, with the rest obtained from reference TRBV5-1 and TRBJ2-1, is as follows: KAGVTQTPRYLIKTRGQQVTLSCSPISGHRSVSWYQQTPGQGLQFLFEYFSETQRNKGNFPGRFSGRQFSNSRSEMNVSTLELGDSALYLCASSLALAGGYNEQFFGPGTRLTVL.

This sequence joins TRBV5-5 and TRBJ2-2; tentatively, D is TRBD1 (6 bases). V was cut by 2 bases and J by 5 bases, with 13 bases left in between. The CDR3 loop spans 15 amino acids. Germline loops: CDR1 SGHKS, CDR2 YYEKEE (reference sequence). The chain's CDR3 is CASSFSRGWTGELFF. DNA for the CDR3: TGTGCCAGCAGCTTTAGCAGGGGATGGACCGGGGAGCTGTTTTTT.

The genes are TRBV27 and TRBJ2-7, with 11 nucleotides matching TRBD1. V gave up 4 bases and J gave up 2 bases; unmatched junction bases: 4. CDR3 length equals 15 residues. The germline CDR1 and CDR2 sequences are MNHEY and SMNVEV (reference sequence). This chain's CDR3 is CASSYGQGAPYEQYF. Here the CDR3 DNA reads TGTGCCAGCAGTTATGGACAGGGGGCCCCCTACGAGCAGTACTTC.

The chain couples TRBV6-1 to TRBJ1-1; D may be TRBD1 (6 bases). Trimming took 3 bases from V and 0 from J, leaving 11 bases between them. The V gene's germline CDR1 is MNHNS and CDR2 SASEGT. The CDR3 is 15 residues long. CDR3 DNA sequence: TGTGCCAGCAGTGAGCCACAGGGCATGAACACTGAAGCTTTCTTT. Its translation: CASSEPQGMNTEAFF.

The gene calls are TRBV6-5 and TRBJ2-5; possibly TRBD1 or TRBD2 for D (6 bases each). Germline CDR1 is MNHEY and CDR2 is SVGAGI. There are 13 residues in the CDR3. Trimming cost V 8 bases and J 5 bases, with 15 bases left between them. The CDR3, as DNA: TGTGCCAGCGCCCGGGGGCCCTCGGAGACCCAGTACTTC. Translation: CASARGPSETQYF.

CDR3 sequence: CASSTTAVSNQPQHF. CDR3 DNA sequence: TGTGCCAGCAGTACAACCGCCGTTAGCAATCAGCCCCAGCATTTT. The chain joins TRBV6-5 to TRBJ1-5; unclear D gene. From germline, CDR1 is MNHEY and CDR2 SVGAGI. Trimming shortened V by 5 bases and J by 0 bases, and 11 bases separated the two germline ends. The CDR3 length is 15 residues.

In nucleotides, the CDR3 is TGTGCCAGCACCTTTGGCCAAGAGACCCAGTACTTC. Its translation: CASTFGQETQYF. V gene TRBV7-2 combines with J gene TRBJ2-5, with D hard to call. V lost 7 bases and J 1 base, leaving 7 bases between the germline ends. CDR3 length: 12 residues. Germline V gene sequence: CDR1 SGHTA, CDR2 FQGNSA.

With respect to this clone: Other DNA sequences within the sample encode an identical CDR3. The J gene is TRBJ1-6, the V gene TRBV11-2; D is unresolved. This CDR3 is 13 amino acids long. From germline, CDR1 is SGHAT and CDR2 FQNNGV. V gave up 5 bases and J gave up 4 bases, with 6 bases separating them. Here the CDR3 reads CASSPTYNSPLHF. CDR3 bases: TGTGCCAGCAGCCCCACGTATAATTCACCCCTCCACTTT.

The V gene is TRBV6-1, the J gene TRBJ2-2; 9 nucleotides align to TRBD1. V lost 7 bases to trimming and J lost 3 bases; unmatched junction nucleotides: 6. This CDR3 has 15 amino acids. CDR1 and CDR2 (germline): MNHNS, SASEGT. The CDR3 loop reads CASNNRDRDTGELFF. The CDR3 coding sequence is TGTGCCAGCAATAACCGGGACAGGGACACCGGGGAGCTGTTTTTT.

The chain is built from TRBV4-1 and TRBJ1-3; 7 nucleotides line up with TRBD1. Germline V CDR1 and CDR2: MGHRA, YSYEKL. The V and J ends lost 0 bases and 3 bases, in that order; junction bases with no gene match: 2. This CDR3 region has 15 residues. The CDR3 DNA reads TGCGCCAGCAGCCAAGATGGGACAGTTGGAAACACCATATATTTT. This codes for CASSQDGTVGNTIYF.

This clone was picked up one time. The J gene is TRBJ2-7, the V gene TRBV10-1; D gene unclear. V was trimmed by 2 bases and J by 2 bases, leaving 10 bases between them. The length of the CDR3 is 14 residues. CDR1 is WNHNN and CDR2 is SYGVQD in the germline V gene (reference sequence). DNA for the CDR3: TGCGCCAGCAGTGAGGGGCTTGGGCCCTACGAGCAGTACTTC. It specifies CASSEGLGPYEQYF.

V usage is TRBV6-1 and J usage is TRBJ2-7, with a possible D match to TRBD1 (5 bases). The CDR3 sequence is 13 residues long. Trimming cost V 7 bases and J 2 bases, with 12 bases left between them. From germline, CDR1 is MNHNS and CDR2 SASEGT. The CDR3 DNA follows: TGTGCCAGCAAGGGGCAGAGTACCTACGAGCAGTACTTC. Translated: CASKGQSTYEQYF.

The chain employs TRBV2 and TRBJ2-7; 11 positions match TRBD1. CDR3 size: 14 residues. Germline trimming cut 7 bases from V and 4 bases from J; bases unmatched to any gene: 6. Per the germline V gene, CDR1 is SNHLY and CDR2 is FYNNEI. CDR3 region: CASTGTGGRYEQYF. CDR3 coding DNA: TGTGCCAGCACCGGGACAGGGGGAAGGTACGAGCAGTACTTC.

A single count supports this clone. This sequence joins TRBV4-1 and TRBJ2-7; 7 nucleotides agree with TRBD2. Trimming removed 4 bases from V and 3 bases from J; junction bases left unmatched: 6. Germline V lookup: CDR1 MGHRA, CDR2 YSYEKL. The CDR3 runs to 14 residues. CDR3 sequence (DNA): TGCGCCAGCAGCCGGAGCGGGGTTGTCTACGAGCAGTACTTC. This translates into CASSRSGVVYEQYF.

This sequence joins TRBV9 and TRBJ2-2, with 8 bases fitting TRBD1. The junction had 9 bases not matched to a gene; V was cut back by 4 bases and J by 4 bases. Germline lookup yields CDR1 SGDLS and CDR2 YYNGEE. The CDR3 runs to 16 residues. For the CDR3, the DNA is TGTGCCAGCAGCAAGAAAGGGACAGGATTCACCGGGGAGCTGTTTTTT. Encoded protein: CASSKKGTGFTGELFF.

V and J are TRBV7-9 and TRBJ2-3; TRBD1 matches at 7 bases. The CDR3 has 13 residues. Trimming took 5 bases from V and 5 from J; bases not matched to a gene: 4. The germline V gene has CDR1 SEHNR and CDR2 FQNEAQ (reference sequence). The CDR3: CASSPGGRDTQYF. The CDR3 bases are TGTGCCAGCAGCCCAGGGGGTCGAGATACGCAGTATTTT.

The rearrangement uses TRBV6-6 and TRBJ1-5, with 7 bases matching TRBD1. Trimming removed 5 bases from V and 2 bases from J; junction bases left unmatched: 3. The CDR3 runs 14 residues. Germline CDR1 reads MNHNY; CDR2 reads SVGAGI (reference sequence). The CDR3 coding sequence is TGTGCCAGCAGTAGGGACAGTGGCAATCAGCCCCAGCATTTT. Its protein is CASSRDSGNQPQHF.

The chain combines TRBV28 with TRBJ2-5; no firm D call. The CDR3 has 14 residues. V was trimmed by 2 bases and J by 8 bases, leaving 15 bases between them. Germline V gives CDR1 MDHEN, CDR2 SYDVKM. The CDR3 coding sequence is TGTGCCAGCAGTTTAGCCCAAACAAGAGAAACCCAGTACTTC. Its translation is CASSLAQTRETQYF. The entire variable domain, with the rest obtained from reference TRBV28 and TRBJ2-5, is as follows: DVKVTQSSRYLVKRTGEKVFLECVQDMDHENMFWYRQDPGLGLRLIYFSYDVKMKEKGDIPEGYSVSREKKERFSLILESASTNQTSMYLCASSLAQTRETQYFGPGTRLLVL.

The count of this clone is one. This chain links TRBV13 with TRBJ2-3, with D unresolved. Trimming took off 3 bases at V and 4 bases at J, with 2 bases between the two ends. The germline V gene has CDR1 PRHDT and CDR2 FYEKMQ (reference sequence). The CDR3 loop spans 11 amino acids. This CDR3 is CASSFADTQYF. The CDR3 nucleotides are TGTGCCAGCAGCTTTGCAGATACGCAGTATTTT.